This TCR beta chain stems from a study of cytomegalovirus exposure and HLA in healthy donors. Turning to this clone: The target antigen is unknown.

Profiled with immunoSEQ multiplex PCR; TCRdb holds only in-frame clones, not every one. The table records 150,000 to 200,000 clones, roughly nine tenths of them present only once. V dropped 0 bases and J dropped 6; count of bases not matched to a gene: 4. The CDR3 totals 14 residues. From germline, CDR1 is MNHEY and CDR2 SVGAGI. Study observations and caveats: The authors enumerated around 150 TCR beta chains as linked to cytomegalovirus. Reportedly, diagnosis of cytomegalovirus status by the classifier showed high specificity and sensitivity.

Separate from the approximately 670-subject first cohort, the approximately 120-subject validation cohort was the one that the donors belonged to. This chain uses TRBV6-5 with TRBJ1-1; 7 bases match TRBD1. Material for sequencing was PBMCs. The source of this sequence is a woman aged 18-29 years in good health and CMV-seropositive. The CDR3 DNA is TGTGCCAGCAGTTACTCACGACAGGGCGCTGAAGCTTTCTTT. The encoded protein is CASSYSRQGAEAFF.